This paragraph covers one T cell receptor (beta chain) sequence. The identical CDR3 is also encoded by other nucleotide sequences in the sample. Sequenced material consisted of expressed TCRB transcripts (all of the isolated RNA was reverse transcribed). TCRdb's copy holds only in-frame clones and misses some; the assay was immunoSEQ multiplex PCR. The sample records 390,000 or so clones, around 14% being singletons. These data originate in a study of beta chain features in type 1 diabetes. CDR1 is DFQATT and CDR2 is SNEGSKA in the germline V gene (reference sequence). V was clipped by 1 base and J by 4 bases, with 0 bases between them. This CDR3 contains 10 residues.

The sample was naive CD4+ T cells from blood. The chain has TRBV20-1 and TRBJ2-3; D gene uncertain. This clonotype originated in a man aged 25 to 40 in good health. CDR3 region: CSARADTQYF. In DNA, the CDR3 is TGCAGTGCTAGAGCAGATACGCAGTATTTT.